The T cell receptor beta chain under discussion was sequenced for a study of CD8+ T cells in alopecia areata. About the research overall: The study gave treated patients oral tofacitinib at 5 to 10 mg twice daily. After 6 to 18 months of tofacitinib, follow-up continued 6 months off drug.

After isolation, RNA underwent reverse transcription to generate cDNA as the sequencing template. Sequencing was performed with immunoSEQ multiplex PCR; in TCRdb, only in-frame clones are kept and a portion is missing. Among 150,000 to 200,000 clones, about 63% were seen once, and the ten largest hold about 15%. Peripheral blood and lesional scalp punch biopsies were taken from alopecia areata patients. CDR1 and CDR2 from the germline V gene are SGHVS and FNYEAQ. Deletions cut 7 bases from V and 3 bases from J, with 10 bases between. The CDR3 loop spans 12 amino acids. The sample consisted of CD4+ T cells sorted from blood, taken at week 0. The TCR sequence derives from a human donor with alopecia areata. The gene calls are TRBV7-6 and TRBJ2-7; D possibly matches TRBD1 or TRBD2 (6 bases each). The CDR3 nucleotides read TGTGCCAGCACCGGAGGGGGCTACGAGCAGTACTTC. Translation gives CASTGGGYEQYF.